What follows is one T cell receptor (beta chain) and its context. At one end the junction does not follow the germline gene, possibly because of a read error. This entry is derived from a study of blood T cell repertoires in COVID-19. Study context: From the United States, Italy and Spain came samples of acute and convalescent COVID-19. PBMCs, B-cell-depleted T cells, or T cells provided the cDNA or gDNA that made up the material.

CDR1 is LNHNV, CDR2 YYDKDF, per germline (reference sequence). The CDR3 has 15 residues. Source study methods: By means of reference gene primer amplification, nucleated cell counts were estimated. Assay: immunoSEQ multiplex PCR; the TCRdb copy retains only in-frame clones and omits some. V, J and clone size are taken as reported in that table, and D and trimming were inferred from the DNA itself. The table has about 49,000 clones, 65% to 80% seen once. The sequence derives from a man aged 65-85 years with active or convalescent COVID-19. V and J are TRBV15 and TRBJ2-5, with 10 nucleotides matching TRBD1. The specimen was peripheral blood. The CDR3 region has the DNA TGTGCCACCAGAAGAGACAGGGGGCCACAAGAGACCCAGTACTTC. As protein: CATRRDRGPQETQYF.